The T cell receptor beta chain described here comes from a study of T cell repertoires in cytomegalovirus infection. Broader study findings: The ex vivo response was dominated by HLA-C-restricted CMV-specific TCR beta clonotypes.

MiXCR was run by TCRdb on the reads, yielding one entry per CDR3 protein. This table has approximately 910,000 distinct CDR3 sequences, approximately 31% appearing once. This CDR3 is 12 amino acids long. With 6 bases removed from V and 0 bases from J, the gap between germline ends came to 8 bases. CDR1 is DFQATT and CDR2 is SNEGSKA in the germline V gene (reference sequence). A remark on this clonotype: The antigen is not known.

V gene TRBV20-1 combines with J gene TRBJ1-2; unclear D gene. The material sequenced was cultured CD8+ T cells from PBMCs, taken from culture after CMV antigen stimulation. The clonotype originates from a human donor in good health (CMV status not recorded). Some clones in this sample may be carry-over from other donors' samples. The CDR3 DNA reads TGCAGTGCGCAACCAACTAACTATGGCTACACCTTC. Protein: CSAQPTNYGYTF.